This T cell receptor beta chain was captured in a study of human T cells and chemical hapten exposure. Study details: TCR yields per sample varied, mainly owing to small pooled library volume differences.

Authors' analysis steps: There were a median of approximately 100,000 TCRs per sample, with a range from roughly 23,224 to 690,600. TCRdb ran MiXCR on the 5' RACE reads and lists one entry per CDR3 protein. TCRdb's processing, not the authors', yielded these V and J calls. The table records 65,000 to 90,000 distinct CDR3 sequences, 15% of them present only once. This clonotype was observed a handful of times. Unfractionated whole blood yielded total RNA. The sequence came from a female donor in good health.

The CDR3: CASSPGGPYEQYF. The CDR3 DNA reads as TGTGCCAGCAGCCCAGGTGGGCCCTACGAGCAGTACTTC. The V gene is TRBV7-9, the J gene TRBJ2-7; D is unresolved. This CDR3 comprises 13 residues. CDR1 is SEHNR, CDR2 FQNEAQ, per germline (reference sequence). V was clipped by 5 bases and J by 2 bases, with 10 bases between them.